A single sample gave rise to the 8 T cell receptor beta chains below, sequenced in a study of post-analysis software for immune sequencing data (dated by TCRdb to between 2014 and 2017). The paper's findings and limits, for the study overall: Patients showed significantly higher frequencies than controls for a handful of TRBV segments, among them TRBV5-6, TRBV5-1 and TRBV20-1.

No antigens are known for them. Library preparation employed PCR. These reads were obtained on an Illumina HiSeq 2500. Unique molecular identifiers were incorporated into TCR beta cDNA libraries to reduce PCR and sequencing biases. TCRdb ran its own pipeline on the public reads, namely fastp trimming at Q25 and MiXCR clone calling, and kept in-frame beta chains. For every CDR3 protein sequence, its rows merge into one entry that carries the most common genes and DNA. Recorded for this sample are approximately 730,000 distinct CDR3 sequences; just over 45% of them occurred a single time. The biggest ten clones account for approximately 5% of the sample. The source material was blood. These receptors originate from a girl aged 5-17 years with multiple sclerosis.

The chain carries TRBV7-9 and TRBJ2-1, with D possibly matching TRBD1 (6 bases). V was pared by 1 base and J by 5 bases, with 12 bases between. Germline V CDR1 and CDR2: SEHNR, FQNEAQ (reference sequence). This CDR3 contains 15 residues. The CDR3 loop is CASSLVPQGDNEQFF. In nucleotides, the CDR3 is TGTGCCAGCAGCTTAGTCCCACAGGGAGACAATGAGCAGTTCTTC.

V usage is TRBV6-5 and J usage is TRBJ2-5; D perhaps matches TRBD1 (7 bases). CDR1 is MNHEY and CDR2 is SVGAGI in the germline V gene. The ends were cut back, 4 bases at V and 11 bases at J, with 20 bases in the middle. The CDR3 sequence is 14 residues long. The CDR3 nucleotides are TGTGCCAGCAGTTCCGGGACAGTCCCTCGGGGGCAGTACTTC. It encodes CASSSGTVPRGQYF.

The chain couples TRBV12-3 or TRBV12-4 to TRBJ2-7; 8 positions agree with TRBD1. V dropped 8 bases and J dropped 4; count of bases not matched to a gene: 10. This CDR3 region has 14 residues. The CDR3 DNA reads TGTGCCAGCGGGTCAGGGGGCGCGGGGTACGAGCAGTACTTC. It translates to CASGSGGAGYEQYF.

This clonotype was observed a handful of times. The chain combines TRBV12-5 with TRBJ1-1, with D uncertain. The CDR3 totals 12 residues. The germline CDR1 and CDR2 sequences are LGHNT and FRNRAP. Trimming took off 5 bases at V and 1 base at J, with 5 bases between the two ends. The CDR3, as DNA: TGTGCTAGTGGTCCGCGGAACACTGAAGCTTTCTTT. It encodes CASGPRNTEAFF.

A few counts support this clonotype. The chain carries TRBV29-1 and TRBJ1-1; 8 positions match TRBD1. The trim removed 7 bases at V and 4 bases at J, leaving 8 bases unmatched. CDR1 and CDR2 (germline): SQVTM, ANQGSEA. The CDR3 loop spans 13 amino acids. The CDR3 sequence: CSAGSDRVTEAFF. In DNA form, the CDR3 reads TGCAGCGCCGGCTCGGACAGGGTCACTGAAGCTTTCTTT.

V gene TRBV20-1 combines with J gene TRBJ2-7; 10 positions match TRBD1. This CDR3 is built from 15 residues. Germline assignment: CDR1 DFQATT and CDR2 SNEGSKA (reference sequence). Germline trimming cut 6 bases from V and 0 bases from J; bases unmatched to any gene: 8. The CDR3 region is CSAQTGGESSYEQYF. In DNA, the CDR3 is TGCAGTGCCCAGACAGGGGGCGAGAGCTCCTACGAGCAGTACTTC.

This clonotype came up many times. The rearrangement uses TRBV28 and TRBJ2-6, with TRBD1 as a possible D gene (6 bases). The germline CDR1 and CDR2 sequences are MDHEN and SYDVKM. Between the trimmed V and J ends, which lost 3 bases and 0 bases, there was a span of 12 bases. There are 17 residues in the CDR3. CDR3 sequence reads: CASSFWDNLSGANVLTF. CDR3 bases: TGTGCCAGCAGTTTCTGGGACAACCTCTCTGGGGCCAACGTCCTGACTTTC.

The rearrangement links TRBV7-2 to TRBJ2-1; D may be TRBD2 (5 bases). V lost 5 bases and J lost 7, with 15 bases in between. There are 14 residues in the CDR3. Looked up from germline, CDR1 is SGHTA and CDR2 is FQGNSA. The CDR3 region has the DNA TGTGCCAGCAGCCTGACTAAATTGGTAAATGAGCAGTTCTTC. Translation gives CASSLTKLVNEQFF.